This T cell receptor (beta chain) was found in a study of blood T cell repertoires in COVID-19. Across the study: PBMCs, B-cell-depleted T cells, or T cells were the source of the cDNA or gDNA that made up the material.

Germline assignment: CDR1 KGHSH and CDR2 LQKENI. This CDR3 region has 14 residues. The V and J ends lost 2 bases and 5 bases, in that order; junction bases with no gene match: 4. Per the original data handling: Quantification of nucleated cells was approximated via reference gene primer amplification. The assay was immunoSEQ multiplex PCR, and TCRdb's table has in-frame clones only and misses some. V and J calls and clone size are as listed in that table; D and trimming were resolved from the DNA. The sample lists approximately 20,000 clones, 86% occurring once. Sequencing was performed on peripheral blood. The receptor comes from a man between 65 and 85 years old with acute or convalescent COVID-19. The V and J genes are TRBV18 and TRBJ2-7; 9 bases are shared with TRBD1. The CDR3 sequence is CASSPGTGINEQYF. CDR3 coding DNA: TGTGCCAGCTCACCAGGGACAGGGATCAACGAGCAGTACTTC.